Below, 18 T cell receptor beta chains from the same sample are listed, as sequenced in a study of blood T cell repertoires in COVID-19. Some clones are missing from TCRdb's copy, which holds only in-frame ones; the method was immunoSEQ multiplex PCR. Here the sample spans approximately 360,000 clones, around 83% being singletons. Sequences were obtained from PBMCs or T cells enriched from blood (not recorded which). These TCRs come from a woman aged 50 to 60 who had recovered from COVID-19.

The rearrangement links TRBV6-2 or TRBV6-3 to TRBJ1-1; maybe TRBD1 (6 bases). Germline-derived CDR1 and CDR2 are MNHEY and SVGEGT. CDR3 length: 14 amino acids. Trimming removed 4 bases from V and 4 bases from J, with 13 bases in between. The CDR3 sequence is CASSLGGLGTEAFF. The CDR3 DNA reads as TGTGCCAGCAGTTTGGGGGGGCTCGGCACTGAAGCTTTCTTT.

The chain is built from TRBV2 and TRBJ1-4, with D unresolved. Germline CDR1 reads SNHLY; CDR2 reads FYNNEI. The CDR3 runs 13 residues. V shed 3 bases and J shed 4 bases, with 6 bases lying between them. CDR3 coding DNA: TGTGCCAGCAGTGATAGCGGTAATGAAAAACTGTTTTTT. It is translated as CASSDSGNEKLFF.

A word on this clone: Compared with germline, one end of the junction differs, possibly owing to a read error. This chain uses TRBV25-1 with TRBJ1-1; 8 nucleotides agree with TRBD1. The CDR3 is made up of 13 amino acids. Germline V gene sequence: CDR1 MGHDK, CDR2 SYGVNS. CDR3 nucleotide sequence: TGTGCCAGCAGTAGCGCCTCCGGGACAGGCCGTGAGTTT. This codes for CASSSASGTGREF.

The chain recombines TRBV20-1 with TRBJ1-1, with no clear D. The germline V gene has CDR1 DFQATT and CDR2 SNEGSKA (reference sequence). V lost 3 bases and J 8 bases, leaving 7 bases between the germline ends. CDR3 length equals 10 residues. CDR3 sequence reads: CSASTQEAFF. The CDR3 DNA reads TGCAGTGCTAGTACGCAGGAAGCTTTCTTT.

This clone was found a few times. The chain combines TRBV6-1 with TRBJ1-2; D may be TRBD1 (5 bases). The CDR3 runs to 16 residues. Trimming cost V 6 bases and J 0 bases, with 17 bases left between them. The germline gives CDR1 MNHNS, CDR2 SASEGT. CDR3 nucleotide sequence: TGTGCCAGCAGCGAATCGAAACAGACAGCTAACTATGGCTACACCTTC. Translated, it gives CASSESKQTANYGYTF.

The gene calls are TRBV7-2 and TRBJ1-4, with TRBD1 matching 8 bases. There are 18 residues in the CDR3. V shed 1 base and J 0 bases; nucleotides not matched to a gene: 7. CDR1 is SGHTA and CDR2 is FQGNSA in the germline V gene. CDR3 DNA sequence: TGTGCCAGCAGCTTAGATGCCCAGGGGGCTGCAACTAATGAAAAACTGTTTTTT. This gives the protein CASSLDAQGAATNEKLFF.

The chain is built from TRBV11-2 and TRBJ2-7; 7 nucleotides line up with TRBD1. Germline values: CDR1 SGHAT, CDR2 FQNNGV. The CDR3 loop spans 16 amino acids. Germline trimming cut 5 bases from V and 2 bases from J; bases unmatched to any gene: 12. The CDR3 nucleotides read TGTGCCAGCAGCCCATCTTCCAGACAGGGAACCTACGAGCAGTACTTC. Translation gives CASSPSSRQGTYEQYF. Full variable domain (rest looked up from reference TRBV11-2 and TRBJ2-7): EAGVAQSPRYKIIEKRQSVAFWCNPISGHATLYWYQQILGQGPKLLIQFQNNGVVDDSQLPKDRFSAERLKGVDSTLKIQPAKLEDSAVYLCASSPSSRQGTYEQYFGPGTRLTVT.

The chain employs TRBV11-3 and TRBJ1-3; D unresolved. The CDR3 has 12 amino acids. Between the trimmed V and J ends, which lost 5 bases and 4 bases, there was a span of 6 bases. Germline V gene sequence: CDR1 SGHNT, CDR2 YENEEA. As DNA, the CDR3 is TGTGCCAGCAGCCCACAGGGAAACACCATATATTTT. This gives the protein CASSPQGNTIYF.

V is TRBV10-3 and J is TRBJ2-3, with 8 bases fitting TRBD2. Losses at the gene ends were 4 bases for V and 1 base for J; bases not matched to a gene: 10. This CDR3 spans 17 amino acids. In germline, CDR1 is ENHRY, CDR2 SYGVKD. CDR3 in amino acids: CAISGNPGGVGTDTQYF. CDR3 in DNA: TGTGCCATCAGTGGCAACCCGGGGGGGGTTGGCACAGATACGCAGTATTTT.

This chain joins TRBV10-3 and TRBJ2-5; D possibly corresponds to TRBD2 (7 bases). The ends were cut back, 2 bases at V and 4 bases at J, with 14 bases in the middle. The CDR3 extends over 15 amino acids. Germline V gene lookup returns CDR1 ENHRY and CDR2 SYGVKD. The CDR3 protein is CAISEAARGLETQYF. In nucleotides, the CDR3 is TGTGCCATCAGTGAGGCGGCGCGGGGGCTAGAGACCCAGTACTTC.

The chain recombines TRBV30 with TRBJ1-1, with a weak D call TRBD1 (6 bases). This CDR3 region has 12 residues. CDR1 and CDR2 (germline): GTSNPN, SVGIG (reference sequence). The V and J ends lost 8 bases and 5 bases respectively, with 15 bases between them. In nucleotides, the CDR3 is TGTGCCCGCCGGGGGCGGGGGACTGAAGCTTTCTTT. Its protein is CARRGRGTEAFF.

This chain links TRBV7-2 with TRBJ1-3; D perhaps matches TRBD1 (5 bases). This CDR3 has 17 residues. V was clipped by 5 bases and J by 0 bases, with 17 bases between them. Germline assignment: CDR1 SGHTA and CDR2 FQGNSA. The CDR3 coding sequence is TGTGCCAGCAGCCCCTCCTTTTCGGGGGTCTCTGGAAACACCATATATTTT. Translation gives CASSPSFSGVSGNTIYF. Supplemented by reference TRBV7-2 and TRBJ1-3, the full variable domain reads GAGVSQSPSNKVTEKGKDVELRCDPISGHTALYWYRQSLGQGLEFLIYFQGNSAPDKSGLPSDRFSAERTGGSVSTLTIQRTQQEDSAVYLCASSPSFSGVSGNTIYFGEGSWLTVV.

The chain is built from TRBV6-2 or TRBV6-3 and TRBJ1-2; 7 nucleotides line up with TRBD1. The CDR3 sequence is 16 residues long. Germline V CDR1 and CDR2: MNHEY, SVGEGT. Losses at the gene ends were 5 bases for V and 4 bases for J; bases not matched to a gene: 13. CDR3 nucleotides: TGTGCCAGCAGTGAGGGGACAGCCGGGGGAGTCTATGGCTACACCTTC. Translated: CASSEGTAGGVYGYTF.

The chain combines TRBV5-4 with TRBJ1-2; TRBD1 matches at 9 bases. The CDR3 has 17 amino acids. CDR1 is SGHNT, CDR2 YYREEE, per germline (reference sequence). Losses at the gene ends were 4 bases for V and 0 bases for J; bases not matched to a gene: 10. CDR3 DNA: TGTGCCAGCAGCCTCCGACAGGGGGTACCCACTAACTATGGCTACACCTTC. Its protein product is CASSLRQGVPTNYGYTF.

The chain uses TRBV4-1 and TRBJ1-2, with TRBD1 identical over 7 bases. The CDR3 covers 16 residues. Germline V gene sequence: CDR1 MGHRA, CDR2 YSYEKL. Trimming removed 1 base from V and 3 bases from J; junction bases left unmatched: 8. Here the CDR3 DNA reads TGCGCCAGCAGCCAAGTGCAATCCGGGACAGACTATGGCTACACCTTC. Encoded protein: CASSQVQSGTDYGYTF.

This chain connects TRBV29-1 to TRBJ2-7; TRBD2 aligns across 9 bases. Germline CDR1 SQVTM, CDR2 ANQGSEA. With 5 bases clipped from V and 0 bases from J, the junction kept 2 bases outside the gene matches. The CDR3 runs to 13 residues. The CDR3 sequence: CSVPREGSYEQYF. In nucleotides, the CDR3 is TGCAGCGTTCCGCGGGAGGGCTCCTACGAGCAGTACTTC.

The V gene is TRBV6-5, the J gene TRBJ2-7, with TRBD2 matching over 8 bases. This CDR3 region has 13 residues. V lost 7 bases to trimming and J lost 5 bases; unmatched junction nucleotides: 7. Germline V CDR1 and CDR2: MNHEY, SVGAGI. The DNA of the CDR3 is TGTGCCAGCAAGGAGCGGGAGAGGCACGAGCAGTACTTC. Encoded protein: CASKERERHEQYF.

This rearrangement joins TRBV7-9 to TRBJ2-7; a possible D gene is TRBD1 (5 bases). This CDR3 has 14 residues. The germline CDR1 and CDR2 sequences are SEHNR and FQNEAQ (reference sequence). The V end was cut by 5 bases, the J end by 7 bases, with 18 bases between. This CDR3 reads CASSPDSNLREQYF. Written as DNA, the CDR3 is TGTGCCAGCAGCCCCGACAGCAATCTTCGTGAGCAGTACTTC.